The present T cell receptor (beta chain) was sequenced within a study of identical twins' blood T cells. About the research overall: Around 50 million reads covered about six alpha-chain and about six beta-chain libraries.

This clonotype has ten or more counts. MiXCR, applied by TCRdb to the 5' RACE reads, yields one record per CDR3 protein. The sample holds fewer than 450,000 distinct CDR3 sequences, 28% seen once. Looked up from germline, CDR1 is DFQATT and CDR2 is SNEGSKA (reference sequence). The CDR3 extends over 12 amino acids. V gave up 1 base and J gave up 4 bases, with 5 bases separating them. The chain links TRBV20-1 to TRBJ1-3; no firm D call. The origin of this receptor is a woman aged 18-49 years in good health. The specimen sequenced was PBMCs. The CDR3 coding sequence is TGCAGTGCTAGAGTAGGGGGAAACACCATATATTTT. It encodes CSARVGGNTIYF.